This T cell receptor beta chain originates from a study of blood T cells in healthy people across ages. Sample-barcoded 5' priming and a J-beta primer mix drove a second PCR of about 6 to 12 cycles. TCRdb re-derived calls from the 5' RACE reads in MiXCR, one entry per CDR3 protein. The sample contains about 1.8 million distinct CDR3 sequences, about 50% of which appear only once. Germline-derived CDR1 and CDR2 are SQVTM and ANQGSEA. V shed 5 bases, J shed 2 bases, and the junction held 11 bases outside the gene matches. The CDR3 is 15 amino acids. This chain connects TRBV29-1 to TRBJ2-5, with 7 bases identical to TRBD1. Input material: blood. The clonotype was recovered from a woman aged 40 to 49 in good health. CDR3 region: CSVSIPRGFQETQYF. In DNA form, the CDR3 reads TGCAGCGTTTCCATCCCCAGGGGGTTTCAAGAGACCCAGTACTTC.